The next 14 T cell receptor beta chains were all read from a single sample in a study of response to subunit inactivated influenza vaccine. TCRdb used MiXCR to reprocess the RT-PCR reads, holding one entry per CDR3 protein. The sample yields 500,000 to 600,000 distinct CDR3 sequences, around 13% seen once. The material was PBMCs from blood, obtained roughly 45 days after vaccination. These receptors were obtained from a man aged 50 or older who received an inactivated influenza vaccine.

This clonotype was detected many times. The chain is built from TRBV20-1 and TRBJ2-7; TRBD2 agrees at 7 bases. CDR1 and CDR2 from the germline V gene are DFQATT and SNEGSKA (reference sequence). The CDR3 length is 13 residues. The J segment lost 2 bases and the V segment lost 6 bases, leaving 7 bases of the junction unmatched. CDR3 nucleotide sequence: TGCAGTGCCCTCCGGGACTATCCCTACGAGCAGTACTTC. Protein product: CSALRDYPYEQYF.

In its sample, this clonotype was seen a few times. The chain recombines TRBV4-2 with TRBJ2-1, with 10 bases that match TRBD2. Germline loops: CDR1 LGHNA, CDR2 YNFKEQ. With 1 base clipped from V and 10 bases from J, the junction kept 13 bases outside the gene matches. The CDR3 extends over 17 amino acids. CDR3 bases: TGTGCCAGCAGCCAAGGCGTAAGCGGGAGGGCCGGTCAGGAGCAGTTCTTC. Its translation: CASSQGVSGRAGQEQFF.

CDR3 region: CASSTKGHSSYEQYF. CDR3 coding DNA: TGTGCCAGCAGCACCAAAGGACACAGCTCCTACGAGCAGTACTTC. The V gene is TRBV13, the J gene TRBJ2-7, with a weak D call TRBD1 (5 bases). The germline gives CDR1 PRHDT, CDR2 FYEKMQ (reference sequence). CDR3 size: 15 residues. V lost 5 bases to trimming and J lost 0 bases, with 14 bases between them.

The genes are TRBV7-2 and TRBJ2-1; TRBD2 matches at 12 bases. Germline CDR1 and CDR2: SGHTA and FQGNSA. This CDR3 is 16 amino acids long. After removal of 6 bases from V and 6 bases from J, the junction contained 9 bases not matched to a gene. The CDR3 spells CASRSEASGRGNEQFF. The CDR3 nucleotides read TGTGCCAGCAGAAGCGAGGCTAGCGGGAGGGGCAATGAGCAGTTCTTC.

The chain has TRBV12-3 or TRBV12-4 and TRBJ2-7; 8 nucleotides match TRBD1. V trimming: 7 bases; J trimming: 5 bases; junction bases outside the gene matches: 7. The CDR3 spans 13 residues. The CDR3 region has the DNA TGTGCCAGCACCACGACAGGGGACCACGAGCAGTACTTC. The encoded protein is CASTTTGDHEQYF.

This clonotype was observed many times. This chain links TRBV4-3 with TRBJ2-3; possibly TRBD2 for D (6 bases). Per the germline V gene, CDR1 is LGHNA and CDR2 is YSLEER. V was clipped by 1 base and J by 4 bases, with 15 bases between them. This CDR3 spans 16 amino acids. In DNA, the CDR3 is TGCGCCAGCAGCCAAGCCGGACGGGGGAACTCAGATACGCAGTATTTT. It specifies CASSQAGRGNSDTQYF.

Only a few counts were recorded for this clonotype. The genes are TRBV27 and TRBJ2-1, with D uncertain. CDR1 and CDR2 from the germline V gene are MNHEY and SMNVEV (reference sequence). This CDR3 has 15 residues. V lost 7 bases and J 0 bases, leaving 13 bases between the germline ends. The CDR3 DNA sequence: TGTGCCAGCAAGTTTGCAGCGAACTCCTACAATGAGCAGTTCTTC. It encodes CASKFAANSYNEQFF.

This chain joins TRBV6-1 and TRBJ2-7; D remains ambiguous. V lost 6 bases to trimming and J lost 3 bases, with 15 bases between them. The CDR3 is made up of 14 amino acids. From germline, CDR1 is MNHNS and CDR2 SASEGT. The CDR3 DNA reads TGTGCCAGCAGCCCCACAGTTTGGGACTACGAGCAGTACTTC. Translating it yields CASSPTVWDYEQYF.

V is TRBV6-1 and J is TRBJ2-3; D is unclear. V was clipped by 6 bases and J by 3 bases, with 10 bases between them. CDR3 length: 13 residues. CDR1 is MNHNS, CDR2 SASEGT, per germline. The CDR3 nucleotides read TGTGCCAGCAGGAGAGGCTTGACAGATACGCAGTATTTT. Amino acids: CASRRGLTDTQYF.

This clonotype was seen repeatedly, ten times or more. This chain uses TRBV12-3 or TRBV12-4 with TRBJ2-2; D ambiguous. The ends were cut back, 5 bases at V and 1 base at J, with 5 bases in the middle. CDR3 size: 13 residues. Here the CDR3 reads CASSPQNTGELFF. Written as DNA, the CDR3 is TGTGCCAGCAGTCCGCAGAACACCGGGGAGCTGTTTTTT.

J is TRBJ2-2 and V is TRBV20-1, with D uncertain. V was cut by 3 bases and J by 5 bases, with 19 bases left in between. The CDR3 totals 16 residues. Looked up from germline, CDR1 is DFQATT and CDR2 is SNEGSKA (reference sequence). The CDR3 spells CSARSTSRLLTGELFF. The CDR3 bases are TGCAGTGCTAGGTCGACAAGTAGACTGCTGACCGGGGAGCTGTTTTTT.

This clonotype was counted many times. The chain joins TRBV5-1 to TRBJ2-3; tentatively, D is TRBD2 (6 bases). Trimming took 4 bases from V and 4 from J, leaving 13 bases between them. Germline V gene lookup returns CDR1 SGHRS and CDR2 YFSETQ. This CDR3 is built from 14 residues. Here the CDR3 DNA reads TGCGCCAGCAGCACCGGGAGAATGGCAGATACGCAGTATTTT. Translation: CASSTGRMADTQYF.

The chain combines TRBV20-1 with TRBJ1-6; tentative D call: TRBD1 (5 bases). This CDR3 spans 15 amino acids. Germline V gives CDR1 DFQATT, CDR2 SNEGSKA (reference sequence). The germline V and J ends were trimmed by 0 bases and 8 bases, with 14 bases remaining between them. DNA for the CDR3: TGCAGTGCTAGAGATAGGGGCAGGAACGATTCACCCCTCCACTTT. Protein product: CSARDRGRNDSPLHF.

The table lists this clonotype with many counts. The chain joins TRBV24-1 to TRBJ2-3; D is perhaps TRBD1 (5 bases). Germline V gene sequence: CDR1 KGHDR, CDR2 SFDVKD. CDR3 length equals 15 residues. V was trimmed by 1 base and J by 5 bases, leaving 12 bases between them. CDR3 protein: CATSDLVAGKDTQYF. CDR3 sequence (DNA): TGTGCCACCAGTGATTTAGTGGCAGGGAAAGATACGCAGTATTTT.